This TCR beta chain was retrieved from a study of identical twins. Regarding the study as a whole: Models came in too low on out-of-frame TCR alpha sharing in monozygotic twins.

TCRdb analysed the 5' RACE reads with MiXCR anew, one entry per CDR3 protein. This table has 640,000 or so distinct CDR3 sequences, roughly 6.2% appearing once. This clonotype was found a few times. The antigen is unknown. Sequenced sample: naive T cells sorted from blood. The receptor was derived from a man in his late teens or twenties in good health.

Here the CDR3 reads CATSDPDSKGQETQYF. CDR3 in DNA: TGTGCCACCAGTGATCCCGATTCAAAAGGACAAGAGACCCAGTACTTC. The chain recombines TRBV24-1 with TRBJ2-5, with D unresolved. Trimming pared 3 bases from V and 2 bases from J, leaving 15 bases between. This CDR3 has 16 residues. Germline assignment: CDR1 KGHDR and CDR2 SFDVKD.